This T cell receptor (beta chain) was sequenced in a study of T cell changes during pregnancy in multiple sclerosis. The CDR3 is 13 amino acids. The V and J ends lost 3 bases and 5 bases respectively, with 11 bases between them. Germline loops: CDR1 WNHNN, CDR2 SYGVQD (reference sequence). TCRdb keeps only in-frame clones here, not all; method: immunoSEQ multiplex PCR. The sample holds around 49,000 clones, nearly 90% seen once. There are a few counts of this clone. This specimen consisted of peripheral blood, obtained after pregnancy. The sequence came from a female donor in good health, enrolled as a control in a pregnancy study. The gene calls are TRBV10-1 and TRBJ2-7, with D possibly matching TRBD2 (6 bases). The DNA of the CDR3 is TGCGCCAGCAGTGACGGGGGTGTCAACGAGCAGTACTTC. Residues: CASSDGGVNEQYF.